The 6 T cell receptor beta chains given below trace back to one sample, sequenced in a study of blood T cell repertoires in COVID-19. Libraries were prepared by immunoSEQ multiplex PCR; TCRdb keeps only in-frame clonotypes and omits some of them. Altogether around 20,000 clones are present, about 90% being singletons, with the ten largest covering about 2.5%. Sequencing was carried out using peripheral blood. The receptors come from a man aged 65 to 85 with acute or convalescent COVID-19.

The chain has TRBV28 and TRBJ1-2; D not resolved. CDR1 and CDR2 from the germline V gene are MDHEN and SYDVKM. This CDR3 has 11 amino acids. Trimming removed 7 bases at V and 8 bases at J, with 11 bases between. The CDR3 DNA reads as TGTGCCAGCACCTTAGGCAGGGGCTACACCTTC. Translation gives CASTLGRGYTF.

The chain employs TRBV5-4 and TRBJ2-4, with D possibly being TRBD2 (6 bases). The V end lost 0 bases, the J end lost 4 bases, and 11 bases lay between the germline ends. Germline CDR1 reads SGHNT; CDR2 reads YYREEE (reference sequence). The CDR3 has 15 amino acids. As DNA, the CDR3 is TGTGCCAGCAGCTTGGCAGACGGGGGTAAAAACATTCAGTACTTC. Protein sequence: CASSLADGGKNIQYF.

The rearrangement joins TRBV11-2 to TRBJ2-5; TRBD2 matches 13 bases. The CDR3 has 14 amino acids. Germline-derived CDR1 and CDR2 are SGHAT and FQNNGV. V shed 7 bases, J shed 5 bases, and the junction held 4 bases outside the gene matches. The CDR3 protein is CASTPGLAGETQYF. In DNA form, the CDR3 reads TGTGCCAGCACTCCGGGACTAGCGGGGGAGACCCAGTACTTC.

In nucleotides, the CDR3 is TGTGCCAGCATCTTCCGGAGCGTGCAGTTCTTC. Translation: CASIFRSVQFF. The chain combines TRBV5-4 with TRBJ2-1; D call uncertain. V was clipped by 6 bases and J by 12 bases, with 13 bases between them. This CDR3 region has 11 residues. Germline assignment: CDR1 SGHNT and CDR2 YYREEE (reference sequence).

This chain links TRBV7-2 with TRBJ1-2, with 9 nucleotides matching TRBD1. The germline CDR1 and CDR2 sequences are SGHTA and FQGNSA. Germline trimming cut 10 bases from V and 5 bases from J; bases unmatched to any gene: 11. The length of the CDR3 is 14 residues. The CDR3 region has the DNA TGTGCCACCCGGGGGGACAGGGCTTCTTATGGCTACACCTTC. It is translated as CATRGDRASYGYTF.

This clone was detected a few times. The CDR3 coding sequence is TGTGCCAGCCGACAGGGGGCGATGAACACTGAAGCTTTCTTT. It yields the protein CASRQGAMNTEAFF. This chain connects TRBV19 to TRBJ1-1, with 10 bases matching TRBD1. Germline lookup yields CDR1 LNHDA and CDR2 SQIVND (reference sequence). V was pared by 9 bases and J by 0 bases, with 4 bases of the junction left unmatched. The CDR3 consists of 14 residues.